What follows are 25 T cell receptor beta chains derived from one specimen sequenced in a study of T-cell memory formation after mild COVID-19. TCRdb re-analysed the 5' RACE reads in MiXCR, keeping a single row per CDR3 protein. The sample contains about 310,000 distinct CDR3 sequences, less than 20% of which appear only once. The sample was PBMCs or a T cell subset sorted from them (not recorded which). Receptors originate from a man between 18 and 35 years old who had mild COVID-19 (a few samples of this study predate the infection). Cell type and time point are not known.

This clonotype occurred a few times. V and J are TRBV7-9 and TRBJ1-1; D uncertain. This CDR3 contains 16 residues. CDR1 SEHNR and CDR2 FQNEAQ come from the germline V gene (reference sequence). The V gene lost 2 bases and the J gene lost 1 base, with 14 bases spanning the gap. CDR3 amino acids: CASSLNREARNTEAFF. In DNA, the CDR3 is TGTGCCAGCAGCTTAAACCGGGAGGCAAGGAACACTGAAGCTTTCTTT.

This clonotype was observed a handful of times. The chain couples TRBV5-6 to TRBJ2-5, with TRBD1 matching over 8 bases. J lost 2 bases, V lost 3 bases, and 0 bases had no gene match. Germline-derived CDR1 and CDR2 are SGHDT and YYEEEE. CDR3 length: 13 amino acids. The CDR3 reads CASSWDRQETQYF. The CDR3 DNA is TGTGCCAGCAGCTGGGACAGGCAAGAGACCCAGTACTTC.

This chain connects TRBV7-8 to TRBJ2-1; D gene unclear. Germline V gives CDR1 SGHVS, CDR2 FQNEAQ. Trimming took 5 bases from V and 6 from J, leaving 14 bases between them. The CDR3 extends over 14 amino acids. The CDR3 sequence: CASSPQRMGNEQFF. The DNA for the CDR3 is TGTGCCAGCAGCCCCCAACGGATGGGCAATGAGCAGTTCTTC.

The chain couples TRBV9 to TRBJ2-5; 9 nucleotides match TRBD2. The CDR3 loop spans 16 amino acids. The V gene's germline CDR1 is SGDLS and CDR2 YYNGEE. V shed 0 bases and J 2 bases; nucleotides not matched to a gene: 5. The CDR3 sequence is CASSVGAGGGQETQYF. CDR3 DNA sequence: TGTGCCAGCAGCGTAGGAGCGGGGGGAGGGCAAGAGACCCAGTACTTC.

The V call is TRBV29-1, the J call TRBJ1-2, with D unclear. The CDR3 totals 12 residues. Germline lookup yields CDR1 SQVTM and CDR2 ANQGSEA. V was shortened by 4 bases and J by 4 bases, with 10 bases between the two germline ends. The CDR3 loop is CSVGDWGYGYTF. The CDR3 DNA follows: TGCAGCGTTGGGGATTGGGGCTATGGCTACACCTTC.

The chain uses TRBV18 and TRBJ1-1; D not resolved. CDR3 size: 13 residues. CDR1 and CDR2 (germline): KGHSH, LQKENI. V gave up 3 bases and J gave up 3 bases, with 8 bases separating them. DNA for the CDR3: TGTGCCAGCTCACCGTGGGATGACACTGAAGCTTTCTTT. This encodes CASSPWDDTEAFF.

This clonotype was found a few times. This chain connects TRBV9 to TRBJ2-1; D could derive from TRBD1 or TRBD2 (6 bases each). The CDR3 consists of 13 residues. V was trimmed by 4 bases and J by 9 bases, leaving 14 bases between them. Germline V gene data show CDR1 as SGDLS and CDR2 as YYNGEE. This chain's CDR3 is CASSTYREAEQFF. The CDR3 DNA reads as TGTGCCAGCAGCACCTACAGGGAGGCTGAGCAGTTCTTC. Supplemented by reference TRBV9 and TRBJ2-1, the full variable domain reads DSGVTQTPKHLITATGQRVTLRCSPRSGDLSVYWYQQSLDQGLQFLIQYYNGEERAKGNILERFSAQQFPDLHSELNLSSLELGDSALYFCASSTYREAEQFFGPGTRLTVL.

This clonotype was recorded at least ten times. The rearrangement joins TRBV4-1 to TRBJ2-2; 10 nucleotides line up with TRBD2. There are 17 residues in the CDR3. The germline V gene encodes CDR1 MGHRA and CDR2 YSYEKL. V trimming: 4 bases; J trimming: 6 bases; junction bases outside the gene matches: 11. The CDR3 spells CASSLSGRLAGAGELFF. As DNA, the CDR3 is TGCGCCAGCAGCCTATCAGGGCGCCTAGCGGGAGCCGGGGAGCTGTTTTTT.

The table lists this clonotype with a few counts. The V and J genes are TRBV5-1 and TRBJ2-2, with D possibly called TRBD1 or TRBD2 (5 bases each). V was cut by 4 bases and J by 6 bases, with 16 bases left in between. Germline assignment: CDR1 SGHRS and CDR2 YFSETQ. This CDR3 is 15 amino acids long. The CDR3 reads CASSGGGGPPGELFF. The CDR3 DNA sequence: TGCGCCAGCAGCGGGGGTGGAGGCCCCCCCGGGGAGCTGTTTTTT. Variable domain in full (rest from reference TRBV5-1 and TRBJ2-2): KAGVTQTPRYLIKTRGQQVTLSCSPISGHRSVSWYQQTPGQGLQFLFEYFSETQRNKGNFPGRFSGRQFSNSRSEMNVSTLELGDSALYLCASSGGGGPPGELFFGEGSRLTVL.

This clonotype came up a few times. The genes are TRBV20-1 and TRBJ2-5; possible D gene TRBD2, 7 bases. Trimming left V 5 bases short and J 5 bases short, with 18 bases between. The CDR3 is 14 residues long. Per the germline V gene, CDR1 is DFQATT and CDR2 is SNEGSKA (reference sequence). The CDR3 nucleotides are TGCAGTGCTGGCTTGGGGGGGCCGGGGGAGACCCAGTACTTC. Protein product: CSAGLGGPGETQYF.

This clonotype came up a few times. The V gene is TRBV5-1, the J gene TRBJ2-7, with D tentatively TRBD2 (5 bases). The CDR3 is 14 residues long. V gave up 1 base and J gave up 5 bases, with 13 bases separating them. CDR1 is SGHRS and CDR2 is YFSETQ in the germline V gene. As DNA, the CDR3 is TGCGCCAGCAGCTTGACGGCAGGAGGTGACGAGCAGTACGTC. Translated: CASSLTAGGDEQYV.

The V call is TRBV5-6, the J call TRBJ2-7; 8 bases line up with TRBD1. The CDR3 contains 14 residues. Germline V lookup: CDR1 SGHDT, CDR2 YYEEEE. V was pared by 4 bases and J by 2 bases, with 5 bases of the junction left unmatched. The CDR3 loop reads CASSPDRAAYEQYV. Written as DNA, the CDR3 is TGTGCCAGCAGCCCGGACAGGGCCGCCTACGAGCAGTACGTC.

This chain uses TRBV29-1 with TRBJ1-1; tentatively, D is TRBD1 (5 bases). Trimming cost V 8 bases and J 2 bases, with 9 bases left between them. This CDR3 spans 11 amino acids. Germline V gene data show CDR1 as SQVTM and CDR2 as ANQGSEA. The CDR3 spells CSSDSNTEAFF. The CDR3 bases are TGCAGCTCTGACAGTAACACTGAAGCTTTCTTT.

This clonotype has ten or more counts. The chain has TRBV4-3 and TRBJ1-2, with D possibly matching TRBD1 (6 bases). The CDR3 totals 14 residues. V dropped 0 bases and J dropped 5 bases, with 10 bases sitting between them. The germline V gene encodes CDR1 LGHNA and CDR2 YSLEER. The CDR3 DNA sequence: TGCGCCAGCAGCCAAGATCGGACAGCTTATGGCTACACCTTC. This codes for CASSQDRTAYGYTF.

The chain has TRBV4-1 and TRBJ2-4; maybe TRBD2 (6 bases). CDR1 MGHRA and CDR2 YSYEKL come from the germline V gene. This CDR3 is built from 14 residues. V lost 3 bases and J lost 0, with 6 bases in between. Here the CDR3 reads CASSQGLAKNIQYF. The CDR3 DNA is TGCGCCAGCAGCCAGGGACTAGCCAAAAACATTCAGTACTTC.

The J gene is TRBJ2-7, the V gene TRBV7-2; D unresolved. This CDR3 has 14 amino acids. Germline V CDR1 and CDR2: SGHTA, FQGNSA. V was trimmed by 2 bases and J by 0 bases, leaving 8 bases between them. For the CDR3, the DNA is TGTGCCAGCAGCTTAATGTGGGACTCCTACGAGCAGTACTTC. This gives the protein CASSLMWDSYEQYF.

The rearrangement links TRBV18 to TRBJ1-2; D is unresolved. V lost 6 bases and J lost 1, with 15 bases in between. CDR1 and CDR2 from the germline V gene are KGHSH and LQKENI. CDR3 length: 15 amino acids. The CDR3: CASSVESGNNYGYTF. The DNA for the CDR3 is TGTGCCAGCTCCGTCGAGAGTGGGAATAACTATGGCTACACCTTC.

The CDR3 is CSGRGGETQYF. The CDR3 DNA reads TGCAGCGGCAGGGGCGGTGAGACCCAGTACTTC. This chain links TRBV29-1 with TRBJ2-5; weak D call: TRBD1 (6 bases). The CDR3 consists of 11 residues. Germline values: CDR1 SQVTM, CDR2 ANQGSEA. Trimming removed 7 bases at V and 5 bases at J, with 11 bases between. Combining the CDR3 with reference TRBV29-1 and TRBJ2-5 gives the whole variable domain SAVISQKPSRDICQRGTSLTIQCQVDSQVTMMFWYRQQPGQSLTLIATANQGSEATYESGFVIDKFPISRPNLTFSTLTVSNMSPEDSSIYLCSGRGGETQYFGPGTRLLVL.

The sample holds many counts of this clonotype. J is TRBJ1-2 and V is TRBV20-1; a possible D gene is TRBD1 (5 bases). CDR1 is DFQATT and CDR2 is SNEGSKA in the germline V gene (reference sequence). V was cut by 3 bases and J by 2 bases, with 10 bases left in between. The CDR3 contains 13 residues. The CDR3 reads CSARTRDNYGYTF. CDR3 nucleotide sequence: TGCAGTGCTAGGACACGGGACAACTATGGCTACACCTTC.

This clonotype was counted a few times. The chain carries TRBV7-2 and TRBJ2-1; no clear D gene. Trimming left V 0 bases short and J 8 bases short, with 17 bases between. Germline CDR1 reads SGHTA; CDR2 reads FQGNSA. The CDR3 has 16 amino acids. In DNA form, the CDR3 reads TGTGCCAGCAGCTTAGCCCCCGGGTTGTTGGGCCATGAGCAGTTCTTC. This encodes CASSLAPGLLGHEQFF.

This chain connects TRBV24-1 to TRBJ1-2; D remains unclear. The length of the CDR3 is 11 residues. V was shortened by 3 bases and J by 6 bases, with 4 bases between the two germline ends. Germline CDR1 reads KGHDR; CDR2 reads SFDVKD. The CDR3 spells CATSDGDGYTF. Written as DNA, the CDR3 is TGTGCCACCAGTGATGGGGATGGCTACACCTTC.

V gene TRBV7-3 combines with J gene TRBJ2-7, with 7 nucleotides matching TRBD1. This CDR3 has 15 amino acids. Germline V gives CDR1 SGHTA, CDR2 FQGTGA. J gave up 0 bases and V 5 bases, and 7 bases lay outside the gene matches. CDR3 amino acids: CASSIDTGDSYEQYF. As DNA, the CDR3 is TGTGCCAGCAGCATCGATACAGGGGACTCCTACGAGCAGTACTTC.

This clonotype came up a few times. This chain links TRBV25-1 with TRBJ2-5, with D perhaps TRBD1 (6 bases). Trimming removed 4 bases from V and 5 bases from J, with 8 bases in between. Per the germline V gene, CDR1 is MGHDK and CDR2 is SYGVNS. The CDR3 is 12 amino acids. The CDR3 loop reads CASSGQVETQYF. For the CDR3, the DNA is TGTGCCAGCAGTGGACAGGTGGAGACCCAGTACTTC.

CDR3 coding DNA: TGTGCCAGCAGCCAAAACCTCCGCAGCGGCTTTCGGACCGGGGAGCTGTTTTTT. Translating it yields CASSQNLRSGFRTGELFF. The chain uses TRBV3-1 and TRBJ2-2; D might be TRBD2 (5 bases). Germline assignment: CDR1 LGHDT and CDR2 YNNKEL (reference sequence). The CDR3 contains 18 residues. V was trimmed by 2 bases and J by 5 bases, leaving 21 bases between them.

This clonotype was found a few times. The J gene is TRBJ1-1, the V gene TRBV7-3; D gene unclear. Trimming removed 2 bases from V and 4 bases from J, with 8 bases in between. Germline V gene lookup returns CDR1 SGHTA and CDR2 FQGTGA. The CDR3 totals 13 residues. This chain's CDR3 is CASSLSGSTEAFF. The CDR3 nucleotides are TGTGCCAGCAGCTTATCCGGGAGCACTGAAGCTTTCTTT.